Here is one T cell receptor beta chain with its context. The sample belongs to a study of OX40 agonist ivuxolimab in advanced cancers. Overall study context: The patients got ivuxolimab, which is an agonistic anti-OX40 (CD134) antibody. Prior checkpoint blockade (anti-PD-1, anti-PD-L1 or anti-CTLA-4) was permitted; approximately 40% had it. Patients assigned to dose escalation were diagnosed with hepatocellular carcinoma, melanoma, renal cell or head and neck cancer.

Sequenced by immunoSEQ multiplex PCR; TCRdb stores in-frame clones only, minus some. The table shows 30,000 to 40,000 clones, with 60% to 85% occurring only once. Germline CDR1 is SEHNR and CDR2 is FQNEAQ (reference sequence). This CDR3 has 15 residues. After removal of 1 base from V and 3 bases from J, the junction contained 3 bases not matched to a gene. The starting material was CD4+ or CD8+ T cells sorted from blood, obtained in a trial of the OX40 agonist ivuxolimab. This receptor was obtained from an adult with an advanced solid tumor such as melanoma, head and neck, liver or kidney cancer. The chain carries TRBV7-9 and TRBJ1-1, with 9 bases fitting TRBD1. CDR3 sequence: CASSLGDRVDTEAFF. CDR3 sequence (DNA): TGTGCCAGCAGCTTAGGGGACAGGGTGGACACTGAAGCTTTCTTT.